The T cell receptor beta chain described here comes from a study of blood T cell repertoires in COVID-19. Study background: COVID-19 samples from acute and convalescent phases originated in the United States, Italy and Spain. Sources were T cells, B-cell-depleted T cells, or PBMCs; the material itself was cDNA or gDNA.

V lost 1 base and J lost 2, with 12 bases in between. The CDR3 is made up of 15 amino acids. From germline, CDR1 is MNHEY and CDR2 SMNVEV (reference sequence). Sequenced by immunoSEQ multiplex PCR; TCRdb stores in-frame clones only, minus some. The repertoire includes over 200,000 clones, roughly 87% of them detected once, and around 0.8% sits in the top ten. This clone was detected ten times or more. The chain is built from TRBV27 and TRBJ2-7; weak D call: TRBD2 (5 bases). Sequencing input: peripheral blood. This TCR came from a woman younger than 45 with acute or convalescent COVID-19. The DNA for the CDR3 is TGTGCCAGCAGTTTATATGGCGGGCTTACCTACGAGCAGTACTTC. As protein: CASSLYGGLTYEQYF.